These T cell receptor beta chains were read from a single sample in a study of blood T cell repertoires in COVID-19. Assay used: immunoSEQ multiplex PCR; TCRdb lists only in-frame clones, some missing. In the table there are 200,000 to 250,000 clones, about 85% of which are singletons. The sample comprised peripheral blood. These receptors were collected from a woman aged 60 to 75 who had recovered from COVID-19. Both conserved end residues are part of each CDR3. A D gene is named only where the DNA matches it firmly. Rows may omit the clone size; those that give it use once, few, many or a size class.

D	V	J	size	CDR3	DNA
TRBD1	TRBV7-2	TRBJ2-2	NA	CASSSDRAGELFF	TGTGCCAGCAGCTCGGACAGGGCCGGGGAGCTGTTTTTT
NA	TRBV6-4	TRBJ2-2	NA	CASSEKTTGELFF	TGTGCCAGCAGTGAAAAGACAACCGGGGAGCTGTTTTTT
TRBD1	TRBV3-1/TRBV3-2	TRBJ2-5	NA	CASQSPGGVWETQYF	TGTGCCAGCCAGAGTCCAGGGGGAGTGTGGGAGACCCAGTACTTC
TRBD2	TRBV9	TRBJ2-3	NA	CASSVALRGGTDTQYF	TGTGCCAGCAGCGTAGCTCTGCGGGGGGGCACAGATACGCAGTATTTT
NA	TRBV30	TRBJ2-1	NA	CAWSDGGYNEQFF	TGTGCCTGGAGTGACGGAGGTTACAATGAGCAGTTCTTC
TRBD1	TRBV10-3	TRBJ1-1	NA	CAIRVQGAYTEAFF	TGTGCCATCAGAGTACAGGGGGCGTACACTGAAGCTTTCTTT
NA	TRBV6-5	TRBJ1-2	NA	CASSYPGSNYGYTF	TGTGCCAGCAGTTACCCTGGGAGTAACTATGGCTACACCTTC
TRBD1	TRBV9	TRBJ2-1	NA	CASSDGAGTGYYNEQFF	TGTGCCAGCAGCGATGGGGCCGGGACAGGGTACTACAATGAGCAGTTCTTC
NA	TRBV9	TRBJ2-1	NA	CASSAEGARYNEQFF	TGTGCCAGCAGCGCGGAGGGCGCCAGGTACAATGAGCAGTTCTTC
NA	TRBV19	TRBJ1-5	once	CASAGWDQPQHF	TGTGCCAGCGCGGGGTGGGATCAGCCCCAGCATTTT
TRBD1	TRBV19	TRBJ2-4	NA	CASSPHRGLAKNIQYF	TGTGCCAGTAGTCCACACAGGGGGCTAGCCAAAAACATTCAGTACTTC